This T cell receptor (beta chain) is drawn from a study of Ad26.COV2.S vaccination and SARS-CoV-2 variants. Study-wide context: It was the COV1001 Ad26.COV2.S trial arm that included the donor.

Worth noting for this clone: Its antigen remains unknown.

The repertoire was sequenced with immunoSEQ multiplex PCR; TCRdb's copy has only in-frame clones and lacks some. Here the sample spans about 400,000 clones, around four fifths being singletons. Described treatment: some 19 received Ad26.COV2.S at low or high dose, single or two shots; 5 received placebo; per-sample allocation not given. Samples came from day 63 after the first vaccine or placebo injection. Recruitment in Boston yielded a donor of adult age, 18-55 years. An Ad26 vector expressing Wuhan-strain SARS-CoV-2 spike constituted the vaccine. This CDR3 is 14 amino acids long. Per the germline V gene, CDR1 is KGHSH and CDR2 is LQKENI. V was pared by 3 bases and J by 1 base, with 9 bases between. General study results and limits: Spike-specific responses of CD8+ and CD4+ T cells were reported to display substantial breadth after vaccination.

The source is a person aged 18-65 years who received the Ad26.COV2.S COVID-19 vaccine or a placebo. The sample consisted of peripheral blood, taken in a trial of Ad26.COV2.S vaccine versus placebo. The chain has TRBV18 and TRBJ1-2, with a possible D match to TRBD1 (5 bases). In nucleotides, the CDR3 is TGTGCCAGCTCACCCGACAGCCTTAACTATGGCTACACCTTC. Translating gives CASSPDSLNYGYTF. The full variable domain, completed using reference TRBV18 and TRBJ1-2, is NAGVMQNPRHLVRRRGQEARLRCSPMKGHSHVYWYRQLPEEGLKFMVYLQKENIIDESGMPKERFSAEFPKEGPSILRIQQVVRGDSAAYFCASSPDSLNYGYTFGSGTRLTVV.